The 5 T cell receptor beta chains reported below all come from one sample, sequenced in a study of beta chain features in type 1 diabetes. Their recognized antigens are unknown. The entirety of the isolated RNA underwent reverse transcription, so expressed TCRB transcripts were sequenced. Data came from immunoSEQ multiplex PCR; TCRdb stores just in-frame clones and leaves some out. Of about 160,000 clones listed, roughly 60% were seen once; the top ten hold approximately 0.089%. Whole-study results and caveats: There was a moderate but significant shortening of TCRB CDR3s in all four CD4+ subsets of Type 1 diabetes patients.

The material sequenced was naive CD4+ T cells from blood. The receptors shown here come from a man under 40 with type 1 diabetes.

This chain links TRBV29-1 with TRBJ1-4; TRBD1 matches at 7 bases. With V trimmed by 4 bases and J by 4 bases, 3 bases remained unmatched. Germline V gene lookup returns CDR1 SQVTM and CDR2 ANQGSEA. CDR3 length: 13 amino acids. The CDR3 is CSVGGQLNEKLFF. CDR3 nucleotide sequence: TGCAGCGTTGGGGGACAGCTTAATGAAAAACTGTTTTTT.

This rearrangement joins TRBV5-1 to TRBJ2-5; either TRBD1 or TRBD2 may supply D (5 bases each). CDR1 is SGHRS and CDR2 is YFSETQ in the germline V gene. This CDR3 contains 12 residues. The germline V and J ends were trimmed by 2 bases and 5 bases, with 7 bases remaining between them. The CDR3 loop reads CASSFEGETQYF. The CDR3 nucleotides are TGCGCCAGCAGCTTCGAGGGGGAGACCCAGTACTTC.

Only a few counts were recorded for this clone. V is TRBV7-2 and J is TRBJ1-2, with 7 bases matching TRBD1. The germline CDR1 and CDR2 sequences are SGHTA and FQGNSA. Trimming took 5 bases from V and 4 from J; bases not matched to a gene: 7. The CDR3 length is 14 residues. CDR3 in DNA: TGTGCCAGCAGCAAAGCGGGGGACAGCTATGGCTACACCTTC. This translates into CASSKAGDSYGYTF.

This clone was found a few times. This chain links TRBV10-3 with TRBJ2-5, with D possibly matching TRBD1 (5 bases). There are 12 residues in the CDR3. The germline CDR1 and CDR2 sequences are ENHRY and SYGVKD. The V gene lost 2 bases and the J gene lost 4 bases, with 5 bases spanning the gap. CDR3 nucleotide sequence: TGTGCCATCAGTGAGCAGGGAGAGACCCAGTACTTC. Protein sequence: CAISEQGETQYF.

The chain links TRBV4-1 to TRBJ2-3; a possible D gene is TRBD1 (6 bases). The V end lost 0 bases, the J end lost 2 bases, and 12 bases lay between the germline ends. The CDR3 is 16 residues long. Looked up from germline, CDR1 is MGHRA and CDR2 is YSYEKL. CDR3 amino acids: CASSQDRTDITDTQYF. The CDR3 nucleotides are TGCGCCAGCAGCCAAGATAGGACAGACATCACAGATACGCAGTATTTT.